These T cell receptor beta chains were read from a single sample in a study of OX40 agonist ivuxolimab in advanced cancers. TCRdb's copy holds only in-frame clones and misses some; the assay was immunoSEQ multiplex PCR. The sample lists tens of thousands of clones, about four fifths occurring once. The sequencing used CD4+ or CD8+ T cells sorted from blood, collected in a trial of the OX40 agonist ivuxolimab. The receptors here all came from an adult with an advanced solid tumor such as melanoma, head and neck, liver or kidney cancer. Each CDR3 is given with its conserved first and last residue. Each record gives: V gene, J gene, clone size, D gene, CDR3 length, CDR3 DNA, CDR3 protein. D genes are given only for firm matches. Size tells how often a clone was seen (once, few, many) or the class of an expanded clone, and some rows leave it out.

v_call: TRBV7-7; j_call: TRBJ2-1; clone_size: .; d_call: .; cdr3_length: 13; cdr3_nt: TGTGCTAGCAGCCACGGACATTTGGATGAGCAGTTCTTC; cdr3_aa: CASSHGHLDEQFF
v_call: TRBV28; j_call: TRBJ1-2; clone_size: once; d_call: TRBD1; cdr3_length: 13; cdr3_nt: TGTGCCAGCAGCTATCGACAGGGCTATGGCTACACCTTC; cdr3_aa: CASSYRQGYGYTF
v_call: TRBV6-1; j_call: TRBJ1-5; clone_size: few; d_call: .; cdr3_length: 15; cdr3_nt: TGTGCCAGCAGGGGGGGATTGATTAGCAATCAGCCCCAGCATTTT; cdr3_aa: CASRGGLISNQPQHF
v_call: TRBV10-3; j_call: TRBJ2-2; clone_size: .; d_call: .; cdr3_length: 14; cdr3_nt: TGTGCCATCAGTGAGGCAGGGAACACCGGGGAGCTGTTTTTT; cdr3_aa: CAISEAGNTGELFF
v_call: TRBV5-6; j_call: TRBJ1-2; clone_size: .; d_call: .; cdr3_length: 13; cdr3_nt: TGTGCCAGCAGCTTGAGGCCGGGATTTGGCTACACCTTC; cdr3_aa: CASSLRPGFGYTF
v_call: TRBV6-4; j_call: TRBJ2-1; clone_size: .; d_call: TRBD1; cdr3_length: 18; cdr3_nt: TGTGCCAGCAGTGACGAACCGCTCCGGGACAGGCAAGTCATCGAGCAGTTCTTC; cdr3_aa: CASSDEPLRDRQVIEQFF
v_call: TRBV7-9; j_call: TRBJ1-1; clone_size: .; d_call: .; cdr3_length: 14; cdr3_nt: TGTGCCAGCATCGCGACAGGTGTGAACACTGAAGCTTTCTTT; cdr3_aa: CASIATGVNTEAFF
v_call: TRBV4-2; j_call: TRBJ2-4; clone_size: few; d_call: .; cdr3_length: 15; cdr3_nt: TGTGCCAGCAGCGACACAGGGACAGCCAAAAACATTCAGTACTTC; cdr3_aa: CASSDTGTAKNIQYF
v_call: TRBV4-1; j_call: TRBJ1-2; clone_size: .; d_call: TRBD1; cdr3_length: 17; cdr3_nt: TGCGCCAGCAGCCAACCTTGGGTAGGGGGCTCAAGCTATGGCTACACCTTC; cdr3_aa: CASSQPWVGGSSYGYTF
v_call: TRBV28; j_call: TRBJ1-2; clone_size: once; d_call: TRBD1; cdr3_length: 12; cdr3_nt: TGTGCCAGTTATGGACTAGGGGGCGGCTACACCTTC; cdr3_aa: CASYGLGGGYTF
v_call: TRBV19; j_call: TRBJ2-1; clone_size: .; d_call: TRBD2; cdr3_length: 15; cdr3_nt: TGTGCCAGTGGCCGCCGGGAGGGGGGGTACAATGAGCAGTTCTTC; cdr3_aa: CASGRREGGYNEQFF
v_call: TRBV29-1; j_call: TRBJ2-7; clone_size: .; d_call: TRBD2; cdr3_length: 14; cdr3_nt: TGCAGCGTGAGGGCGGGAGGTCTTGCCTACGAGCAGTACTTC; cdr3_aa: CSVRAGGLAYEQYF
v_call: TRBV30; j_call: TRBJ1-2; clone_size: few; d_call: .; cdr3_length: 13; cdr3_nt: TGTGCCTGGAGTTTAGGGATTAACTATGGCTACACCTTC; cdr3_aa: CAWSLGINYGYTF
v_call: TRBV5-5; j_call: TRBJ2-1; clone_size: .; d_call: .; cdr3_length: 16; cdr3_nt: TGTGCCAGCAGCTTAGACGAGGGGTTCGGTTTTCGGGAGCAGTTCTTC; cdr3_aa: CASSLDEGFGFREQFF
v_call: TRBV13; j_call: TRBJ1-1; clone_size: few; d_call: .; cdr3_length: 15; cdr3_nt: TGTGCCAGCAGCCCGGACAGACACATGAACACTGAAGCTTTCTTT; cdr3_aa: CASSPDRHMNTEAFF
v_call: TRBV10-2; j_call: TRBJ1-3; clone_size: .; d_call: .; cdr3_length: 14; cdr3_nt: TGCGCCAGCAGTGGTCCCCGCTCTGGAAACACCATATATTTT; cdr3_aa: CASSGPRSGNTIYF
v_call: TRBV7-2; j_call: TRBJ2-5; clone_size: few; d_call: .; cdr3_length: 16; cdr3_nt: TGTGCCAGCAGCTTAGCGCAGGGGCGGGCGCGAGAGACCCAGTACTTC; cdr3_aa: CASSLAQGRARETQYF
v_call: TRBV29-1; j_call: TRBJ2-5; clone_size: once; d_call: .; cdr3_length: 16; cdr3_nt: TGCAGCGTTGAAGATCGGGCGGGGGCCCGGTGGGAGACCCAGTACTTC; cdr3_aa: CSVEDRAGARWETQYF
v_call: TRBV6-5; j_call: TRBJ1-5; clone_size: .; d_call: TRBD1; cdr3_length: 14; cdr3_nt: TGTGCCAGCAGCGACAGGGCCGGCAATCAGCCCCAGCATTTT; cdr3_aa: CASSDRAGNQPQHF
v_call: TRBV9; j_call: TRBJ2-5; clone_size: .; d_call: .; cdr3_length: 14; cdr3_nt: TGTGCCAGCAGCGTCAAGGGACTTGGAGAGACCCAGTACTTC; cdr3_aa: CASSVKGLGETQYF
v_call: TRBV15; j_call: TRBJ2-3; clone_size: .; d_call: .; cdr3_length: 15; cdr3_nt: TGTGCCACCAGCAGAGATGGGGCGGGGACAGATACGCAGTATTTT; cdr3_aa: CATSRDGAGTDTQYF
v_call: TRBV28; j_call: TRBJ1-6; clone_size: .; d_call: .; cdr3_length: 15; cdr3_nt: TGTGCCAGCAATAGTCAGAGGGGTTTTAATTCACCCCTCCACTTT; cdr3_aa: CASNSQRGFNSPLHF
v_call: TRBV7-2; j_call: TRBJ2-5; clone_size: .; d_call: .; cdr3_length: 13; cdr3_nt: TGTGCCAGCAGCCCCCGCTATCGGGAGACCCAGTACTTC; cdr3_aa: CASSPRYRETQYF
v_call: TRBV7-2; j_call: TRBJ1-5; clone_size: .; d_call: .; cdr3_length: 16; cdr3_nt: TGTGCCAGCAGCCAATCCGGGACCTCGTCCCTACAGCCCCAGCATTTT; cdr3_aa: CASSQSGTSSLQPQHF
v_call: TRBV28; j_call: TRBJ2-2; clone_size: few; d_call: .; cdr3_length: 16; cdr3_nt: TGTGCCAGCAGTTTTATCACCGGGATAGGGGCCGGGGAGCTGTTTTTT; cdr3_aa: CASSFITGIGAGELFF
v_call: TRBV2; j_call: TRBJ1-2; clone_size: .; d_call: .; cdr3_length: 14; cdr3_nt: TGTGCCAGCAGTGACTGGGGGCGCGACTATGGCTACACCTTC; cdr3_aa: CASSDWGRDYGYTF
v_call: TRBV4-2; j_call: TRBJ1-1; clone_size: .; d_call: .; cdr3_length: 16; cdr3_nt: TGTGCCAGCAGCCAAGATCAGGGACGAGGAAACACTGAAGCTTTCTTT; cdr3_aa: CASSQDQGRGNTEAFF
v_call: TRBV5-1; j_call: TRBJ1-2; clone_size: .; d_call: TRBD1; cdr3_length: 13; cdr3_nt: TGCGCCAGCAGCTCGGACAGGGACTATGGCTACACCTTC; cdr3_aa: CASSSDRDYGYTF
v_call: TRBV2; j_call: TRBJ2-2; clone_size: .; d_call: .; cdr3_length: 13; cdr3_nt: TGTGCCAGCAGAGGGACTGGGATGAGGGAGCCGTTTTTT; cdr3_aa: CASRGTGMREPFF
v_call: TRBV5-6; j_call: TRBJ1-1; clone_size: once; d_call: TRBD1; cdr3_length: 13; cdr3_nt: TGTGCCAGCAGCTCCGCAGGGGGCACTGAAGCTTTCTTT; cdr3_aa: CASSSAGGTEAFF
v_call: TRBV19; j_call: TRBJ1-2; clone_size: .; d_call: .; cdr3_length: 14; cdr3_nt: TGTGCCAGTAGTGGGCAGAGCTCTATCTATGGCTACACCTTC; cdr3_aa: CASSGQSSIYGYTF
v_call: TRBV7-2; j_call: TRBJ1-2; clone_size: .; d_call: TRBD1; cdr3_length: 15; cdr3_nt: TGTGCCAGCAGCCAGACCGGGACAGGGAACTATGGCTACACCTTC; cdr3_aa: CASSQTGTGNYGYTF
v_call: TRBV7-3; j_call: TRBJ1-1; clone_size: .; d_call: .; cdr3_length: 19; cdr3_nt: TGTGCCAGCAGCGGCCTATGGGTGGTTGGGAAGGGACCGGACACTGAAGCTTTCTTT; cdr3_aa: CASSGLWVVGKGPDTEAFF
v_call: TRBV6-6; j_call: TRBJ2-5; clone_size: .; d_call: .; cdr3_length: 14; cdr3_nt: TGTGCCAGCAACGATAGGGGGTACCAAGAGACCCAGTACTTC; cdr3_aa: CASNDRGYQETQYF
v_call: TRBV9; j_call: TRBJ2-7; clone_size: .; d_call: .; cdr3_length: 16; cdr3_nt: TGTGCCAGCAGCGGAGCCCCGGGACTCGAAATTTACGAGCAGTACTTC; cdr3_aa: CASSGAPGLEIYEQYF
v_call: TRBV21-1; j_call: TRBJ2-3; clone_size: .; d_call: .; cdr3_length: 17; cdr3_nt: TGTGCCAGCAGCTTCCGGGTAGCGGGAGAAGGCACATATACGCAGTATTTT; cdr3_aa: CASSFRVAGEGTYTQYF
v_call: TRBV7-6; j_call: TRBJ1-5; clone_size: .; d_call: .; cdr3_length: 15; cdr3_nt: TGTGCCAGCAGCTTAAGGGGGAGCGGCAATCAGCCCCAGCATTTT; cdr3_aa: CASSLRGSGNQPQHF
v_call: TRBV12-5; j_call: TRBJ1-1; clone_size: .; d_call: TRBD1; cdr3_length: 14; cdr3_nt: TGTGCTAGTGGTTCGGGACAGGGAGGACCTGAAGCTTTCTTT; cdr3_aa: CASGSGQGGPEAFF
v_call: TRBV29-1; j_call: TRBJ1-1; clone_size: .; d_call: .; cdr3_length: 13; cdr3_nt: TGCAGCGTGGAAAGACAGCTCAACACTGAAGCTTTCTTT; cdr3_aa: CSVERQLNTEAFF
v_call: TRBV29-1; j_call: TRBJ2-1; clone_size: once; d_call: .; cdr3_length: 15; cdr3_nt: TGCAGCGTTGAAGCGCCCGCGGGTTCCTACAATGAGCAGTTCTTC; cdr3_aa: CSVEAPAGSYNEQFF
v_call: TRBV19; j_call: TRBJ2-3; clone_size: .; d_call: .; cdr3_length: 17; cdr3_nt: TGTGCCAGCACAGATCCCCTAAGGCGGGGACGCACAGATACGCAGTATTTT; cdr3_aa: CASTDPLRRGRTDTQYF
v_call: TRBV5-1; j_call: TRBJ2-5; clone_size: once; d_call: .; cdr3_length: 13; cdr3_nt: TGCGCCAGCAGCTTAGCAGGCCTATCGGCCCAGTACTTC; cdr3_aa: CASSLAGLSAQYF
v_call: TRBV7-6; j_call: TRBJ1-5; clone_size: .; d_call: TRBD1; cdr3_length: 16; cdr3_nt: TGTGCCAGCAGCTTAGACGGGGGACAGGGGAATCAGCCCCAGCATTTT; cdr3_aa: CASSLDGGQGNQPQHF
v_call: TRBV5-4; j_call: TRBJ1-2; clone_size: few; d_call: .; cdr3_length: 12; cdr3_nt: TGTGCCGGCCCTGTGGAGAACTATGGCTACACCTTC; cdr3_aa: CAGPVENYGYTF
v_call: TRBV7-2; j_call: TRBJ1-3; clone_size: .; d_call: .; cdr3_length: 19; cdr3_nt: TGTGCCAGCACCCGGGACTTATTTCAGGGTTCGGGAAGTAGAAACACCATATATTTT; cdr3_aa: CASTRDLFQGSGSRNTIYF
v_call: TRBV4-1; j_call: TRBJ1-5; clone_size: .; d_call: TRBD1; cdr3_length: 16; cdr3_nt: TGCGCCAGCAGCCAAGCAGACAGGGGAGGCAATCAGCCCCAGCATTTT; cdr3_aa: CASSQADRGGNQPQHF
v_call: TRBV19; j_call: TRBJ2-2; clone_size: .; d_call: .; cdr3_length: 16; cdr3_nt: TGTGCCAGTAGTGATGACGGGAGAACTAACACCGGGGAGCTGTTTTTT; cdr3_aa: CASSDDGRTNTGELFF
v_call: TRBV7-8; j_call: TRBJ2-3; clone_size: .; d_call: .; cdr3_length: 15; cdr3_nt: TGTGCCAGCACCCTCGAGGGCGTTTTCACAGATACGCAGTATTTT; cdr3_aa: CASTLEGVFTDTQYF
v_call: TRBV7-9; j_call: TRBJ1-2; clone_size: .; d_call: .; cdr3_length: 15; cdr3_nt: TGTGCCAGCAGCTTAGAGTTGGAGGGAGCCTATGGCTACACCTTC; cdr3_aa: CASSLELEGAYGYTF
v_call: TRBV20-1; j_call: TRBJ2-7; clone_size: .; d_call: .; cdr3_length: 11; cdr3_nt: TGCAGTGCTAGGGTCTCCTACGAGCAGTACTTC; cdr3_aa: CSARVSYEQYF
v_call: TRBV28; j_call: TRBJ2-1; clone_size: .; d_call: .; cdr3_length: 14; cdr3_nt: TGTGCCAGCACAGTTTCAGGGGCCTACAATGAGCAGTTCTTC; cdr3_aa: CASTVSGAYNEQFF
v_call: TRBV27; j_call: TRBJ2-5; clone_size: .; d_call: TRBD1; cdr3_length: 14; cdr3_nt: TGTGCCAGCTCAAACCCAGGGGGCAGAGAGACCCAGTACTTC; cdr3_aa: CASSNPGGRETQYF
v_call: TRBV2; j_call: TRBJ2-1; clone_size: .; d_call: .; cdr3_length: 15; cdr3_nt: TGTGCCAGCAAGGTAGTGCTCTCTTCCTACAATGAGCAGTTCTTC; cdr3_aa: CASKVVLSSYNEQFF
v_call: TRBV6-1; j_call: TRBJ1-2; clone_size: few; d_call: .; cdr3_length: 14; cdr3_nt: TGTGCCAGCAACCAAGGAGAGGGTCCCTATGGCTACACCTTC; cdr3_aa: CASNQGEGPYGYTF
v_call: TRBV21-1; j_call: TRBJ2-3; clone_size: few; d_call: .; cdr3_length: 17; cdr3_nt: TGTGCCAGCAGCACGCCCCGGGCCGTTCCTAGCACAGATACGCAGTATTTT; cdr3_aa: CASSTPRAVPSTDTQYF
v_call: TRBV4-2; j_call: TRBJ2-2; clone_size: .; d_call: .; cdr3_length: 16; cdr3_nt: TGTGCCAGCAGCCAAGGGGCGCGGGGGAACACCGGGGAGCTGTTTTTT; cdr3_aa: CASSQGARGNTGELFF
v_call: TRBV5-8; j_call: TRBJ1-6; clone_size: .; d_call: .; cdr3_length: 15; cdr3_nt: TGTGCCAGCAGCTTGTCGGGCAGGAGCTATTCACCCCTCCACTTT; cdr3_aa: CASSLSGRSYSPLHF